A selection of T cell receptor beta chains follows, all from one sample in a study of T cell responses to AZD1222 COVID-19 vaccine. TCRdb's copy holds only in-frame clones and misses some; the assay was immunoSEQ multiplex PCR. The repertoire holds around 150,000 clones, with about nine tenths as singletons. Sequenced here: peripheral blood, sampled 28 days after the second AZD1222 dose. These receptors came from an adult who received the AZD1222 COVID-19 vaccine. CDR3s leave out the opening cysteine and the closing phenylalanine or tryptophan. Each record gives: D gene, V gene, J gene, CDR3 protein. A D gene is named only where the DNA matches it firmly.

d_gene: TRBD2; v_gene: TRBV24-1; j_gene: TRBJ2-3; CDR3aa: ATSETSGRTDTQY
d_gene: NA; v_gene: TRBV11-2; j_gene: TRBJ2-7; CDR3aa: ASSLRGDNSYEQY
d_gene: TRBD1; v_gene: TRBV19; j_gene: TRBJ1-2; CDR3aa: ASSSNRGRGYGYT
d_gene: NA; v_gene: TRBV5-1; j_gene: TRBJ1-5; CDR3aa: ASSLGGSGGGQPQH
d_gene: NA; v_gene: TRBV12-3/TRBV12-4; j_gene: TRBJ1-1; CDR3aa: ASSFTGTTEAF
d_gene: NA; v_gene: TRBV6-6; j_gene: TRBJ1-4; CDR3aa: ASSTRAELF
d_gene: TRBD2; v_gene: TRBV9; j_gene: TRBJ2-1; CDR3aa: ASSVASGSNNNEQF
d_gene: NA; v_gene: TRBV30; j_gene: TRBJ2-7; CDR3aa: AWRGRAAYEQY
d_gene: TRBD2; v_gene: TRBV29-1; j_gene: TRBJ2-1; CDR3aa: STEGSSASGVSDEQF
d_gene: NA; v_gene: TRBV3-1/TRBV3-2; j_gene: TRBJ1-6; CDR3aa: ASSQGWALH
d_gene: TRBD2; v_gene: TRBV5-1; j_gene: TRBJ2-3; CDR3aa: ASSRRLAGDDTQY
d_gene: TRBD1; v_gene: TRBV7-9; j_gene: TRBJ1-3; CDR3aa: ASSQTQDRAYSGNTIY
d_gene: TRBD2; v_gene: TRBV18; j_gene: TRBJ2-1; CDR3aa: ASSPPGLAGGTSYNEQF
d_gene: NA; v_gene: TRBV5-6; j_gene: TRBJ1-6; CDR3aa: ASSTQGRNSPLH
d_gene: NA; v_gene: TRBV29-1; j_gene: TRBJ1-2; CDR3aa: SVTDTNYGYT
d_gene: TRBD1; v_gene: TRBV10-1; j_gene: TRBJ1-1; CDR3aa: ASSLPGQGNAF
d_gene: TRBD1; v_gene: TRBV19; j_gene: TRBJ2-5; CDR3aa: ASSIGTGETQY
d_gene: NA; v_gene: TRBV11-2; j_gene: TRBJ2-3; CDR3aa: ASSSLPTAPDTQY
d_gene: NA; v_gene: TRBV6-6; j_gene: TRBJ1-1; CDR3aa: ASSYPGPEAF
d_gene: NA; v_gene: TRBV25-1; j_gene: TRBJ1-1; CDR3aa: ASTGTVSYDTEAF
d_gene: NA; v_gene: TRBV6-1; j_gene: TRBJ1-3; CDR3aa: ASSAGQFHSGNTIY
d_gene: NA; v_gene: TRBV4-1; j_gene: TRBJ1-1; CDR3aa: ASSQKWGRAEAF
d_gene: NA; v_gene: TRBV6-5; j_gene: TRBJ1-3; CDR3aa: ASSYDTGSGNTIY
d_gene: TRBD1; v_gene: TRBV5-1; j_gene: TRBJ1-2; CDR3aa: ASSARTGQRNGYT
d_gene: NA; v_gene: TRBV3-1/TRBV3-2; j_gene: TRBJ2-2; CDR3aa: ASSHRGTNTGELF
d_gene: NA; v_gene: TRBV5-1; j_gene: TRBJ1-1; CDR3aa: ASSSRDSNTEAF
d_gene: NA; v_gene: TRBV2; j_gene: TRBJ1-5; CDR3aa: ASNPRPASNQPQH
d_gene: NA; v_gene: TRBV30; j_gene: TRBJ2-3; CDR3aa: AWSLGPSSTDTQY
d_gene: NA; v_gene: TRBV5-1; j_gene: TRBJ2-7; CDR3aa: ASSLLGHGYYEQY